This paragraph reports one T cell receptor beta chain. Its target is unknown. The data belong to a study of vaccination effects on CD4 cells after COVID-19. In the study overall: Participants each got two BNT162b2 or mRNA-1273 vaccine doses. Sampling occurred 16 days and one week pre-vaccination in two convalescent patients.

TCRdb's copy holds only in-frame clones and misses some; the assay was immunoSEQ multiplex PCR. The profile covers tens of thousands of clones, with about two thirds appearing a single time and 33% taken by the ten largest. Antigen-specific CD4+ T cell clonotypes were called by their expansion after viral peptide-pool culture in ViraFEST. The culture ran for 10 days, and then CD4+ T cells were isolated. The person had a PCR-confirmed SARS-CoV-2 infection during March to December 2020. The authors replaced half the medium with IL-2 medium on days 3 and 7. This CDR3 contains 13 residues. The V gene's germline CDR1 is MNHNY and CDR2 SVGAGI (reference sequence). The ends were cut back, 0 bases at V and 4 bases at J, with 6 bases in the middle.

Sequencing used CD4+ T cells from PBMCs cultured with a peptide pool, obtained before COVID-19 vaccination. This TCR was sampled from a human donor who had a prior SARS-CoV-2 infection. The chain links TRBV6-6 to TRBJ1-2; no firm D call. CDR3 coding DNA: TGTGCCAGCAGTTACTCAATCAGCTATGGCTACACCTTC. Amino acids: CASSYSISYGYTF.